One and the same sample provided the 28 T cell receptor beta chains below, sequenced in a study of blood T cell repertoires in COVID-19. Clones were sequenced by immunoSEQ multiplex PCR, and TCRdb holds only the in-frame ones, with some missing. The profile shows over 50,000 clones, about 86% of them singletons. What was sequenced was peripheral blood. All receptors come from a man aged 65 to 79 with active COVID-19.

This sequence joins TRBV5-1 and TRBJ2-2; the D is unclear. The V end was cut by 2 bases, the J end by 4 bases, with 9 bases between. From germline, CDR1 is SGHRS and CDR2 YFSETQ. The CDR3 is 14 amino acids. CDR3 protein: CASSLESGTGELFF. The CDR3, as DNA: TGCGCCAGCAGCTTAGAGTCGGGCACCGGGGAGCTGTTTTTT.

V gene TRBV6-1 combines with J gene TRBJ1-2, with 10 nucleotides matching TRBD1. The length of the CDR3 is 15 residues. V lost 0 bases, J lost 8 bases, and 6 bases stayed unmatched. The germline V gene has CDR1 MNHNS and CDR2 SASEGT. The CDR3 loop reads CASSEAGTGVDGYTF. The CDR3 nucleotides are TGTGCCAGCAGTGAAGCCGGGACAGGGGTTGACGGCTACACCTTC.

A few counts support this clone. Other DNA sequences in the sample encode the same CDR3. The genes are TRBV6-2 or TRBV6-3 and TRBJ1-5; 10 nucleotides align to TRBD1. The CDR3 is made up of 14 amino acids. The V segment lost 6 bases and the J segment 4 bases; nucleotides outside the gene matches: 3. Germline V gene sequence: CDR1 MNHEY, CDR2 SVGEGT. The DNA of the CDR3 is TGTGCCAGCAGCTGGACAGGGGGTAATCAGCCCCAGCATTTT. This sequence encodes CASSWTGGNQPQHF.

The J gene is TRBJ2-1, the V gene TRBV7-9; TRBD2 aligns across 7 bases. Unmatched junction bases numbered 4, after V lost 1 base and J lost 1 base. The CDR3 runs to 16 residues. The V gene's germline CDR1 is SEHNR and CDR2 FQNEAQ (reference sequence). The CDR3 nucleotides read TGTGCCAGCAGCTTAGGCCGGGGGGAATCCTACAATGAGCAGTTCTTC. Protein sequence: CASSLGRGESYNEQFF. The variable domain in full, with the rest retrieved from reference TRBV7-9 and TRBJ2-1, is DTGVSQNPRHKITKRGQNVTFRCDPISEHNRLYWYRQTLGQGPEFLTYFQNEAQLEKSRLLSDRFSAERPKGSFSTLEIQRTEQGDSAMYLCASSLGRGESYNEQFFGPGTRLTVL.

The chain is built from TRBV19 and TRBJ1-3; TRBD1 matches at 7 bases. This CDR3 contains 14 residues. J gave up 1 base and V 4 bases, and 1 base lay outside the gene matches. The V gene's germline CDR1 is LNHDA and CDR2 SQIVND (reference sequence). Written as DNA, the CDR3 is TGTGCCAGTAGTAACAGGGGATCTGGAAACACCATATATTTT. Translation: CASSNRGSGNTIYF.

This chain uses TRBV7-2 with TRBJ2-1, with D possibly being TRBD2 (5 bases). Germline V gene data show CDR1 as SGHTA and CDR2 as FQGNSA. The CDR3 sequence is 12 residues long. Trimming removed 3 bases at V and 10 bases at J, with 10 bases between. CDR3: CASSFILAEQFF. In DNA, the CDR3 is TGTGCCAGCAGCTTCATCCTAGCAGAGCAGTTCTTC. Using reference TRBV7-2 and TRBJ2-1 for the parts outside the CDR3, the full variable domain is GAGVSQSPSNKVTEKGKDVELRCDPISGHTALYWYRQSLGQGLEFLIYFQGNSAPDKSGLPSDRFSAERTGGSVSTLTIQRTQQEDSAVYLCASSFILAEQFFGPGTRLTVL.

The chain has TRBV7-3 and TRBJ2-3; the match to TRBD2 covers 8 bases. Per germline, CDR1 SGHTA and CDR2 FQGTGA. This CDR3 region has 15 residues. V lost 3 bases to trimming and J lost 2 bases; unmatched junction nucleotides: 4. The CDR3 sequence is CASSFGGRTTDTQYF. CDR3 coding DNA: TGTGCCAGCAGCTTTGGCGGGAGGACCACAGATACGCAGTATTTT.

The rearrangement uses TRBV5-4 and TRBJ2-1; D uncertain. CDR1 is SGHNT, CDR2 YYREEE, per germline (reference sequence). Trimming left V 4 bases short and J 0 bases short, with 11 bases between. The CDR3 has 15 amino acids. CDR3 nucleotides: TGTGCCAGCAGCATGGACGGTAGCTCCTACAATGAGCAGTTCTTC. Amino acids: CASSMDGSSYNEQFF.

This clone was seen only once. The rearrangement uses TRBV6-1 and TRBJ2-1, with 8 bases matching TRBD2. V trimming: 1 base; J trimming: 9 bases; junction bases outside the gene matches: 8. CDR1 MNHNS and CDR2 SASEGT come from the germline V gene. The CDR3 consists of 15 residues. The CDR3 nucleotides are TGTGCCAGCAGTGAAGTTGCGGGGGGATTCGGTGAGCAGTTCTTC. Its translation: CASSEVAGGFGEQFF.

The CDR3 spells CASSLTMTYEQYF. The CDR3 DNA reads as TGTGCCAGCAGCCTCACTATGACCTACGAGCAGTACTTC. The gene calls are TRBV7-2 and TRBJ2-7; no definite D call. Trimming took off 5 bases at V and 2 bases at J, with 10 bases between the two ends. From germline, CDR1 is SGHTA and CDR2 FQGNSA. The CDR3 contains 13 residues.

The rearrangement links TRBV3-1 (or the pseudogene TRBV3-2) to TRBJ1-2; D gene unclear. Trimming took off 0 bases at V and 0 bases at J, with 8 bases between the two ends. CDR1 and CDR2 from the germline V gene are LGHDT and YNNKEL (reference sequence). The CDR3 is made up of 15 amino acids. CDR3 coding DNA: TGTGCCAGCAGCCAAGATAACAGAGCTAACTATGGCTACACCTTC. Its translation: CASSQDNRANYGYTF.

This clone was counted a single time. CDR3 coding DNA: TGTGCCAGCAGCCCGGCCGGTAGTTTCGGGGAGACCCAGTACTTC. This sequence encodes CASSPAGSFGETQYF. The rearrangement links TRBV7-3 to TRBJ2-5; D is ambiguous. Germline V lookup: CDR1 SGHTA, CDR2 FQGTGA. The CDR3 contains 15 residues. With 5 bases removed from V and 5 bases from J, the gap between germline ends came to 18 bases.

The chain links TRBV7-9 to TRBJ2-7; possibly TRBD1 for D (6 bases). Trimming cost V 5 bases and J 3 bases, with 14 bases left between them. This CDR3 region has 14 residues. Germline V lookup: CDR1 SEHNR, CDR2 FQNEAQ (reference sequence). The CDR3, as DNA: TGTGCCAGCAGCACTTTGGCAGGGGTCTACGAGCAGTACTTC. Protein product: CASSTLAGVYEQYF.

V gene TRBV27 combines with J gene TRBJ1-1, with D possibly being TRBD1 (6 bases). Trimming shortened V by 6 bases and J by 0 bases, and 11 bases separated the two germline ends. Looked up from germline, CDR1 is MNHEY and CDR2 is SMNVEV (reference sequence). The CDR3 is 14 amino acids. The CDR3 DNA sequence: TGTGCCAGCAGCTTTGACAGGCTGAACACTGAAGCTTTCTTT. Its translation: CASSFDRLNTEAFF.

The gene calls are TRBV5-4 and TRBJ2-7; D is possibly TRBD2 (6 bases). This CDR3 spans 15 amino acids. Germline CDR1 reads SGHNT; CDR2 reads YYREEE (reference sequence). The V end was cut by 4 bases, the J end by 3 bases, with 17 bases between. CDR3 DNA: TGTGCCAGCAGCACCGGGGTAGCGGCCTTCTACGAGCAGTACTTC. Its protein product is CASSTGVAAFYEQYF. The entire variable domain, with the rest obtained from reference TRBV5-4 and TRBJ2-7, is as follows: ETGVTQSPTHLIKTRGQQVTLRCSSQSGHNTVSWYQQALGQGPQFIFQYYREEENGRGNFPPRFSGLQFPNYSSELNVNALELDDSALYLCASSTGVAAFYEQYFGPGTRLTVT.

The chain couples TRBV5-4 to TRBJ2-5, with 10 nucleotides matching TRBD1. The trim removed 7 bases at V and 2 bases at J, leaving 5 bases unmatched. The CDR3 totals 14 residues. CDR1 and CDR2 from the germline V gene are SGHNT and YYREEE (reference sequence). Here the CDR3 DNA reads TGTGCCAGCGGATGGGGACAGGGGCAAGAGACCCAGTACTTC. Encoded protein: CASGWGQGQETQYF.

The CDR3 here is CASSRGLAGGGVQFF. The CDR3 coding sequence is TGCGCCAGCAGCCGCGGACTAGCGGGGGGTGGGGTCCAGTTCTTC. The chain carries TRBV4-3 and TRBJ2-1; 14 bases align to TRBD2. Trimming removed 4 bases from V and 13 bases from J; junction bases left unmatched: 9. This CDR3 spans 15 amino acids. The germline CDR1 and CDR2 sequences are LGHNA and YSLEER.

The chain has TRBV6-4 and TRBJ2-1, with 11 bases identical to TRBD2. The trim removed 2 bases at V and 10 bases at J, leaving 4 bases unmatched. The CDR3 consists of 14 residues. CDR1 MRHNA and CDR2 SNTAGT come from the germline V gene. The chain's CDR3 is CASSDEGTSGEQFF. Written as DNA, the CDR3 is TGTGCCAGCAGTGACGAGGGGACTAGCGGCGAGCAGTTCTTC.

V usage is TRBV2 and J usage is TRBJ1-1; 8 positions match TRBD1. The ends lost 4 bases at V and 4 bases at J; junction bases unmatched: 8. Germline V gene sequence: CDR1 SNHLY, CDR2 FYNNEI. The CDR3 runs 15 residues. The CDR3: CASSVDRGGITEAFF. Here the CDR3 DNA reads TGTGCCAGCAGTGTAGACAGGGGTGGGATCACTGAAGCTTTCTTT.

This chain connects TRBV7-2 to TRBJ2-3; TRBD1 is a possible D gene (7 bases). The length of the CDR3 is 15 residues. V lost 5 bases, J lost 0 bases, and 12 bases lay in between. Germline lookup yields CDR1 SGHTA and CDR2 FQGNSA. CDR3 in DNA: TGTGCCAGCAGCCCAGGGGGGAGGAGCACAGATACGCAGTATTTT. Residues: CASSPGGRSTDTQYF.

This clone was seen more than once but under ten times. The chain recombines TRBV3-1 (or the pseudogene TRBV3-2) with TRBJ2-7, with 8 bases fitting TRBD2. V lost 4 bases to trimming and J lost 11 bases; unmatched junction nucleotides: 10. Germline-derived CDR1 and CDR2 are LGHDT and YNNKEL (reference sequence). The CDR3 has 13 residues. This CDR3 is CASSPSRGALEYF. The CDR3 bases are TGTGCCAGCAGCCCCTCGCGGGGGGCCTTGGAGTACTTC.

By sample share, this clone is medium-sized. The V gene is TRBV25-1, the J gene TRBJ1-2, with D hard to call. The V and J ends lost 5 bases and 4 bases respectively, with 11 bases between them. This CDR3 comprises 13 residues. Germline-derived CDR1 and CDR2 are MGHDK and SYGVNS. CDR3 sequence (DNA): TGTGCCAGCAGTTTCGGCCGCGGCTATGGCTACACCTTC. Translating gives CASSFGRGYGYTF.

The CDR3 sequence is CASSAGGQVGGNEQFF. CDR3 coding DNA: TGTGCCAGCAGCGCTGGAGGGCAGGTCGGGGGGAATGAGCAGTTCTTC. The J gene is TRBJ2-1, the V gene TRBV5-4; 7 bases are shared with TRBD2. The length of the CDR3 is 16 residues. The V segment lost 4 bases and the J segment 7 bases; nucleotides outside the gene matches: 14. Germline V lookup: CDR1 SGHNT, CDR2 YYREEE (reference sequence).

The V and J genes are TRBV7-2 and TRBJ1-5; tentative D call: TRBD1 (6 bases). CDR1 is SGHTA, CDR2 FQGNSA, per germline. V lost 7 bases and J 0 bases, leaving 16 bases between the germline ends. The CDR3 loop spans 16 amino acids. The CDR3 is CASTQGPGYSNQPQHF. CDR3 sequence (DNA): TGTGCCAGCACCCAGGGGCCGGGATATAGCAATCAGCCCCAGCATTTT.

The chain is built from TRBV18 and TRBJ2-7; 7 bases fit TRBD1. Trimming removed 4 bases from V and 3 bases from J; junction bases left unmatched: 9. The CDR3 totals 15 residues. Germline V gene sequence: CDR1 KGHSH, CDR2 LQKENI. CDR3 loop: CASSQPGTANYEQYF. DNA for the CDR3: TGTGCCAGCTCACAGCCCGGGACAGCTAACTACGAGCAGTACTTC.

CDR3 amino acids: CASSYRTGLSEKLFF. Here the CDR3 DNA reads TGTGCCAGCAGTTACAGGACAGGGTTGAGCGAAAAACTGTTTTTT. The V call is TRBV6-6, the J call TRBJ1-4, with TRBD1 matching over 8 bases. There are 15 residues in the CDR3. The V gene end was trimmed by 2 bases and the J gene end by 8 bases; junction bases not matched to a gene: 7. Germline CDR1 and CDR2: MNHNY and SVGAGI (reference sequence).

J is TRBJ2-3 and V is TRBV5-6; D unresolved. The CDR3 sequence is 15 residues long. CDR1 is SGHDT and CDR2 is YYEEEE in the germline V gene. The V gene lost 2 bases and the J gene lost 1 base, with 11 bases spanning the gap. DNA for the CDR3: TGTGCCAGCAGCTTAGCACGAACAGGCACAGATACGCAGTATTTT. It yields the protein CASSLARTGTDTQYF.

This clone was detected only once. The V call is TRBV7-2, the J call TRBJ2-1; D gene unclear. The CDR3 loop spans 14 amino acids. The germline CDR1 and CDR2 sequences are SGHTA and FQGNSA. The V and J ends lost 1 base and 10 bases respectively, with 14 bases between them. The CDR3 DNA is TGTGCCAGCAGCTTAGTGCCTCTGGGCAGCGAGCAGTTCTTC. As protein: CASSLVPLGSEQFF.